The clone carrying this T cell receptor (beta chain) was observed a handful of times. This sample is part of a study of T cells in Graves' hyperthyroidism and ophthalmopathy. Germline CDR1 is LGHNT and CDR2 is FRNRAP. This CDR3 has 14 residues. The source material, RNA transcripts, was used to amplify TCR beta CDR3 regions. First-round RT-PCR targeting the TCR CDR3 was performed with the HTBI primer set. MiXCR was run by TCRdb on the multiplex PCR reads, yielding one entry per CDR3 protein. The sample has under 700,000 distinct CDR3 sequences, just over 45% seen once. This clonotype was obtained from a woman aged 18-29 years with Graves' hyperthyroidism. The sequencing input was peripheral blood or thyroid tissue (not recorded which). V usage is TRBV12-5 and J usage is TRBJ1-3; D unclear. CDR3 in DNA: TGTGCCAGCAGCCACTGGGGCTCTGGAAACACCATATATTTT. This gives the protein CASSHWGSGNTIYF. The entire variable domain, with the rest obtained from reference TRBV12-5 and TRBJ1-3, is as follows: DARVTQTPRHKVTEMGQEVTMRCQPILGHNTVFWYRQTMMQGLELLAYFRNRAPLDDSGMPKDRFSAEMPDATLATLKIQPSEPRDSAVYFCASSHWGSGNTIYFGEGSWLTVV.